A selection of T cell receptor beta chains follows, all from one sample in a study of blood T cells in healthy people across ages. MiXCR was run by TCRdb on the 5' RACE reads, yielding one entry per CDR3 protein. The sample has about 580,000 distinct CDR3 sequences; less than 60% are singletons. The specimen was blood. These receptors were obtained from a man older than 75 in good health. The CDR3 runs from the conserved cysteine through the conserved F or W. The order of the fields is CDR3 DNA, CDR3 protein, V gene, clone size, J gene, D gene. The D gene is left open where the match is weak. Clone size, where shown, is once, few, many, or a class for clones that have expanded.

CDR3 DNA: TGTGCCAGCAGCCCATACACGGGCACTGAAGCTTTCTTT; CDR3 protein: CASSPYTGTEAFF; V gene: TRBV7-2; clone size: once; J gene: TRBJ1-1; D gene: NA
CDR3 DNA: TGCGCCAGCAGCTCCGGGGAGCAAAGTAGTGAGCAGTTCTTC; CDR3 protein: CASSSGEQSSEQFF; V gene: TRBV5-1; clone size: NA; J gene: TRBJ2-1; D gene: NA
CDR3 DNA: TGTGCCAGCAGTTATCTCCAAGGGACGCTTATCTACGAGCAGTACTTC; CDR3 protein: CASSYLQGTLIYEQYF; V gene: TRBV6-5; clone size: NA; J gene: TRBJ2-7; D gene: NA
CDR3 DNA: TGTGCCAGCAGCACAAGGGGGGGCACAGATACGCAGTATTTT; CDR3 protein: CASSTRGGTDTQYF; V gene: TRBV7-9; clone size: few; J gene: TRBJ2-3; D gene: NA
CDR3 DNA: TGTGCCAGCAGCTTAAACCGTGGGGAGCTGTTTTTT; CDR3 protein: CASSLNRGELFF; V gene: TRBV7-2; clone size: NA; J gene: TRBJ2-2; D gene: NA
CDR3 DNA: TGCGCCAGCAGCTGGGGGACTAGCGGAATCAATGAGCAGTTCTTC; CDR3 protein: CASSWGTSGINEQFF; V gene: TRBV5-1; clone size: NA; J gene: TRBJ2-1; D gene: TRBD2
CDR3 DNA: TGTGCCAGCAGTGACGGCCAACTAGCGGGAGCATACGAGCAGTACTTC; CDR3 protein: CASSDGQLAGAYEQYF; V gene: TRBV6-1; clone size: NA; J gene: TRBJ2-7; D gene: TRBD2
CDR3 DNA: TGCAGTGCTAGAGCACCACGCCTCGGGACAGGGATCAATGAGCAGTTCTTC; CDR3 protein: CSARAPRLGTGINEQFF; V gene: TRBV20-1; clone size: few; J gene: TRBJ2-1; D gene: TRBD1
CDR3 DNA: TGTGCCAGCAGCTTGGGGCTTCGGACAGACTCATCCTACGAGCAGTACTTC; CDR3 protein: CASSLGLRTDSSYEQYF; V gene: TRBV5-5; clone size: NA; J gene: TRBJ2-7; D gene: NA
CDR3 DNA: TGTGCCAGCAGCCAAGGGCCTATTGAAGAGTTCTTC; CDR3 protein: CASSQGPIEEFF; V gene: TRBV14; clone size: NA; J gene: TRBJ2-1; D gene: NA
CDR3 DNA: TGCAGCGTTGCCCAGATGGGGTTCACGAATGAGCAGTTCTTC; CDR3 protein: CSVAQMGFTNEQFF; V gene: TRBV29-1; clone size: many; J gene: TRBJ2-1; D gene: NA
CDR3 DNA: TGTGCCAGCAAAACGGAAACCGGGGCCAACGTCCTGACTTTC; CDR3 protein: CASKTETGANVLTF; V gene: TRBV7-2; clone size: few; J gene: TRBJ2-6; D gene: NA
CDR3 DNA: TGTGCCAGCCGCCCCCCCGCAGGGGCTCTCTACGAGCAGTACTTC; CDR3 protein: CASRPPAGALYEQYF; V gene: TRBV12-3/TRBV12-4; clone size: few; J gene: TRBJ2-7; D gene: NA
CDR3 DNA: TGTGCCAGCAGTGCAGGTTCACTAGTGACGGCACGTGAGCAGTTCTTC; CDR3 protein: CASSAGSLVTAREQFF; V gene: TRBV25-1; clone size: NA; J gene: TRBJ2-1; D gene: NA
CDR3 DNA: TGTGCCAGCAGTTACCGTCGACAGGTTAATTCACCCCTCCACTTT; CDR3 protein: CASSYRRQVNSPLHF; V gene: TRBV6-5; clone size: NA; J gene: TRBJ1-6; D gene: NA
CDR3 DNA: TGTGCCAGCAGCCTCGGGACTTACAATGAGCAGTACTTC; CDR3 protein: CASSLGTYNEQYF; V gene: TRBV3-1; clone size: NA; J gene: TRBJ2-7; D gene: NA
CDR3 DNA: TGCGCCAGCGGGACGGAATTAAATTCACCCCTCCACTTT; CDR3 protein: CASGTELNSPLHF; V gene: TRBV5-1; clone size: NA; J gene: TRBJ1-6; D gene: NA
CDR3 DNA: TGCGCCAGCAGCCCCGGGACTAGAGTGTACAATGAGCAGTTCTTC; CDR3 protein: CASSPGTRVYNEQFF; V gene: TRBV5-1; clone size: NA; J gene: TRBJ2-1; D gene: TRBD2
CDR3 DNA: TGTGCCAGTACCCGGTGGGGCTCTGGGGCCAACGTCCTGACTTTC; CDR3 protein: CASTRWGSGANVLTF; V gene: TRBV19; clone size: few; J gene: TRBJ2-6; D gene: NA
CDR3 DNA: TGTACCAGCAGTTACTCTTGGCAAAGCTCCTACAATGAGCAGTTCTTC; CDR3 protein: CTSSYSWQSSYNEQFF; V gene: TRBV6-5; clone size: NA; J gene: TRBJ2-1; D gene: NA
CDR3 DNA: TGCAGTGCTGCGCAACAGGGGGCCCCCGAGCAGCCCCAGCATTTT; CDR3 protein: CSAAQQGAPEQPQHF; V gene: TRBV20-1; clone size: NA; J gene: TRBJ1-5; D gene: TRBD1
CDR3 DNA: TGTGCCAGCAGCTTCGGGACATTGCACACTGAAGCTTTCTTT; CDR3 protein: CASSFGTLHTEAFF; V gene: TRBV7-2; clone size: NA; J gene: TRBJ1-1; D gene: NA
CDR3 DNA: TGTGCCAGCAGTTTAACAGGGGGCAAACCCCAGCCCCAGCATTTT; CDR3 protein: CASSLTGGKPQPQHF; V gene: TRBV28; clone size: NA; J gene: TRBJ1-5; D gene: TRBD1
CDR3 DNA: TGTGCTAGCAGCGCGGGACTAGCGGGACCCTACGAGCAGTACTTC; CDR3 protein: CASSAGLAGPYEQYF; V gene: TRBV7-7; clone size: few; J gene: TRBJ2-7; D gene: TRBD2
CDR3 DNA: TGTGCCAGCAGTCTGGGGCAGTTTTCCTACGAGCAGTACTTC; CDR3 protein: CASSLGQFSYEQYF; V gene: TRBV6-5; clone size: many; J gene: TRBJ2-7; D gene: NA
CDR3 DNA: TGTGCCAGCAGCGAAGCGGGCGGAGGCGGCTCTGGGGCCAACGTCCTGACTTTC; CDR3 protein: CASSEAGGGGSGANVLTF; V gene: TRBV11-2; clone size: NA; J gene: TRBJ2-6; D gene: NA
CDR3 DNA: TGTGCCAGCAGTGAAAGTAACGAGAAGGAGCAGTTCTTC; CDR3 protein: CASSESNEKEQFF; V gene: TRBV25-1; clone size: NA; J gene: TRBJ2-1; D gene: NA
CDR3 DNA: TGTGCCAGCAGCTTAGACCGGGAAGAAAAACTGTTTTTT; CDR3 protein: CASSLDREEKLFF; V gene: TRBV11-2; clone size: few; J gene: TRBJ1-4; D gene: NA
CDR3 DNA: TGTGCCAGCAGCTTAAGTAGAATGGATCCGCAGTATTTT; CDR3 protein: CASSLSRMDPQYF; V gene: TRBV7-2; clone size: NA; J gene: TRBJ2-3; D gene: NA
CDR3 DNA: TGTGCCAGCAGTCAGGGTCCCACTGAAGCTTTCTTT; CDR3 protein: CASSQGPTEAFF; V gene: TRBV6-2/TRBV6-3; clone size: few; J gene: TRBJ1-1; D gene: NA
CDR3 DNA: TGTGCCAGCAGCGTTGGGACAGGGGCCTACAATGAGCAGTTCTTC; CDR3 protein: CASSVGTGAYNEQFF; V gene: TRBV11-1; clone size: NA; J gene: TRBJ2-1; D gene: TRBD1
CDR3 DNA: TGTGCCAGCAGTTACTCCCCCGGGACAGGGACTGATAAGTTCTTC; CDR3 protein: CASSYSPGTGTDKFF; V gene: TRBV6-2/TRBV6-3; clone size: NA; J gene: TRBJ2-1; D gene: TRBD1
CDR3 DNA: TGTGCCAGCAGTTTTCCTCGAGCGGAGGGAGGGGGATTGAACACTGAAGCTTTCTTT; CDR3 protein: CASSFPRAEGGGLNTEAFF; V gene: TRBV28; clone size: once; J gene: TRBJ1-1; D gene: NA
CDR3 DNA: TGTGCCAGCAGTTACACGACCGCGAGGGGCCGTGGCTACACCTTC; CDR3 protein: CASSYTTARGRGYTF; V gene: TRBV6-5; clone size: few; J gene: TRBJ1-2; D gene: NA
CDR3 DNA: TGCAGCGCCGCGGCTGGCGCGATCACTGAAGCTTTCTTT; CDR3 protein: CSAAAGAITEAFF; V gene: TRBV29-1; clone size: NA; J gene: TRBJ1-1; D gene: NA
CDR3 DNA: TGTGCCAGCAGCTCCCGGACAGGGATTGAAAAACTGTTTTTT; CDR3 protein: CASSSRTGIEKLFF; V gene: TRBV7-2; clone size: NA; J gene: TRBJ1-4; D gene: TRBD1
CDR3 DNA: TGTGCCAGCAGCCCCGAGGGACCGGCCTACGAGCAGTACTTC; CDR3 protein: CASSPEGPAYEQYF; V gene: TRBV7-9; clone size: few; J gene: TRBJ2-7; D gene: NA
CDR3 DNA: TGTGCCAACACCCGAGGGTCTAGCGGGAGCAATGAGCAGTTCTTC; CDR3 protein: CANTRGSSGSNEQFF; V gene: TRBV28; clone size: NA; J gene: TRBJ2-1; D gene: TRBD2
CDR3 DNA: TGTGCCAGCAGCTTAATAGGGCCCAGGGGGGGCCCGAACCAGCCCCAGCATTTT; CDR3 protein: CASSLIGPRGGPNQPQHF; V gene: TRBV11-2; clone size: few; J gene: TRBJ1-5; D gene: TRBD1
CDR3 DNA: TGTGCCAGCAGCCTCACAGATACGCAGTATTTT; CDR3 protein: CASSLTDTQYF; V gene: TRBV7-2; clone size: many; J gene: TRBJ2-3; D gene: NA
CDR3 DNA: TGCAGTGCCAGCGGGGATATAACCAAAAACATTCAGTACTTC; CDR3 protein: CSASGDITKNIQYF; V gene: TRBV20-1; clone size: NA; J gene: TRBJ2-4; D gene: TRBD2
CDR3 DNA: TGCAGTGCGGGTTCGGCTTTCACAGATACGCAGTATTTT; CDR3 protein: CSAGSAFTDTQYF; V gene: TRBV20-1; clone size: few; J gene: TRBJ2-3; D gene: NA
CDR3 DNA: TGTGCCAGCAGCGTAGATTCTGGATTGGGGACCCAGTACTTC; CDR3 protein: CASSVDSGLGTQYF; V gene: TRBV9; clone size: NA; J gene: TRBJ2-5; D gene: NA
CDR3 DNA: TGTGCCAGCAGCTCGGAAGGAGATACGCAGTATTTT; CDR3 protein: CASSSEGDTQYF; V gene: TRBV9; clone size: NA; J gene: TRBJ2-3; D gene: NA
CDR3 DNA: TGTGCCAGCACCGGGACAGGGCTTTTTCAGCCCCAGCATTTT; CDR3 protein: CASTGTGLFQPQHF; V gene: TRBV6-2/TRBV6-3; clone size: NA; J gene: TRBJ1-5; D gene: TRBD1
CDR3 DNA: TGTGCCAGCAGCCCTTCGGACAGGGGACGCGGCAATGAGCAGTTCTTC; CDR3 protein: CASSPSDRGRGNEQFF; V gene: TRBV11-2; clone size: few; J gene: TRBJ2-1; D gene: TRBD1
CDR3 DNA: TGTGCCAGCAGTCAAGATGGGGGACTAGCCCACAATGAGCAGTTCTTC; CDR3 protein: CASSQDGGLAHNEQFF; V gene: TRBV3-1; clone size: once; J gene: TRBJ2-1; D gene: TRBD2
CDR3 DNA: TGTGCCACGGCGGTGGGAAACATTCAGTACTTC; CDR3 protein: CATAVGNIQYF; V gene: TRBV25-1; clone size: once; J gene: TRBJ2-4; D gene: NA
CDR3 DNA: TGTGCCAGCAGCTTAGGACGAGCGGGCCCCGGGACCCAGTACTTC; CDR3 protein: CASSLGRAGPGTQYF; V gene: TRBV7-2; clone size: NA; J gene: TRBJ2-5; D gene: NA
CDR3 DNA: TGCAGTGCTAGAGAAGCGGTTAGCGGCTACAATGAGCAGTTCTTC; CDR3 protein: CSAREAVSGYNEQFF; V gene: TRBV20-1; clone size: NA; J gene: TRBJ2-1; D gene: NA
CDR3 DNA: TGCAGTGCTAGGGCCAGGGCCGCCTACGAGCAGTACTTC; CDR3 protein: CSARARAAYEQYF; V gene: TRBV20-1; clone size: NA; J gene: TRBJ2-7; D gene: NA
CDR3 DNA: TGCGCCAGCAGCCAAGGGGGGACAAGGAGAGAGACCCAGTACTTC; CDR3 protein: CASSQGGTRRETQYF; V gene: TRBV4-1; clone size: NA; J gene: TRBJ2-5; D gene: NA
CDR3 DNA: TGTGCCAGCGCCCGACAAGGCGGGCAGAGCCAAGAGACCCAGTACTTC; CDR3 protein: CASARQGGQSQETQYF; V gene: TRBV7-2; clone size: NA; J gene: TRBJ2-5; D gene: NA